This TCR beta chain was retrieved from a study of metastatic and nonmetastatic thyroid tumors. About the research overall: Malignant thyroid and benign thyroid patients provided blood and tumor or nodule tissue whose repertoires were compared.

This clone was recorded many times. There were no patients who had received any treatment before thyroid surgery. In the original analysis: Differences in CDR3 between clinicopathological groups were drawn on to build a classifier intended to discriminate distant-metastatic papillary thyroid cancer patients. TCRdb re-called the PCR reads through MiXCR. These V and J calls originate from TCRdb's pipeline instead of the authors' own analysis. The sample records about 19,000 clones, 16% being singletons. Sequences were obtained from blood. The TCR comes from a male donor with papillary thyroid cancer or a benign thyroid nodule (not recorded which). Some clones in this sample may be carry-over from other donors' samples.

Written as DNA, the CDR3 is TGCGCCAGCAGCCAAGGATCCCCAAACCTCTATGGCTACACCTTC. It yields the protein CASSQGSPNLYGYTF. The gene calls are TRBV4-1 and TRBJ1-2, with D unclear. CDR3 size: 15 residues. Trimming stripped 1 base from V and 4 bases from J, with 13 bases between. Per germline, CDR1 MGHRA and CDR2 YSYEKL.